This T cell receptor beta chain was recorded in a study of beta chain features in type 1 diabetes. Study details: Sorted cells, some 110 million in number, were examined across all samples. Findings and caveats of the study: Whether HLA type influences TCRB rearrangement remained unresolved here.

Germline V gene lookup returns CDR1 LNHDA and CDR2 SQIVND (reference sequence). This CDR3 is 9 amino acids long. cDNA synthesis used the whole RNA isolate, giving expressed TCRB sequences. Method: immunoSEQ multiplex PCR; TCRdb's copy keeps in-frame clones and lacks some. Of 620,000 or so clones listed, around 15% are singletons. This clone was seen a few times. Its specificity is not known. A read error may account for a junction end that differs from germline. CD45RO/CCR7/CD25/CD127/CD95/CD27 staining was used to isolate CD4+ naive, central memory, regulatory and stem cell-like memory cells by sorting.

The source material was naive CD4+ T cells from blood. V usage is TRBV19 and J usage is TRBJ1-5; D uncertain. This clonotype was obtained from a young man in good health. CDR3 in amino acids: CASRGSRFF. Written as DNA, the CDR3 is TGTGCCAGTAGGGGCAGCCGATTTTTT.